These 13 T cell receptor beta chains originate from one sample sequenced in a study of control samples from healthy donors and cancer patients. Clones were sequenced by immunoSEQ multiplex PCR, and TCRdb holds only the in-frame ones, with some missing. Of some 190,000 clones in the sample, over 80% were seen once. Material: blood. Every receptor here comes from a man younger than 40 in good health.

The chain is built from TRBV3-1 (or the pseudogene TRBV3-2) and TRBJ2-7, with D possibly being TRBD1 (6 bases). The V end lost 4 bases, the J end lost 6 bases, and 13 bases lay between the germline ends. The germline V gene has CDR1 LGHDT and CDR2 YNNKEL (reference sequence). The CDR3 has 13 residues. Written as DNA, the CDR3 is TGTGCCAGCAGCCTCCTAACAGGGTCCGAGCAGTACTTC. Encoded protein: CASSLLTGSEQYF.

The gene calls are TRBV6-5 and TRBJ2-7, with D possibly matching TRBD1 (6 bases). Germline assignment: CDR1 MNHEY and CDR2 SVGAGI. V was shortened by 6 bases and J by 3 bases, with 15 bases between the two germline ends. CDR3 size: 14 residues. CDR3 protein: CASRPRTGFYEQYF. CDR3 bases: TGTGCCAGCAGGCCTAGAACAGGGTTCTACGAGCAGTACTTC.

This rearrangement joins TRBV5-1 to TRBJ1-2; 7 nucleotides match TRBD1. The CDR3 consists of 16 residues. With V trimmed by 6 bases and J by 6 bases, 17 bases remained unmatched. The germline V gene encodes CDR1 SGHRS and CDR2 YFSETQ. CDR3 loop: CASNDPLVRDSDGYTF. The CDR3 DNA is TGCGCCAGCAACGATCCCCTGGTAAGGGACAGCGATGGCTACACCTTC.

V usage is TRBV24-1 and J usage is TRBJ2-1; 9 bases match TRBD1. V gave up 7 bases and J gave up 4 bases; unmatched junction bases: 4. From germline, CDR1 is KGHDR and CDR2 SFDVKD. The CDR3 has 14 residues. CDR3 sequence reads: CATSPGQGYNEQFF. Written as DNA, the CDR3 is TGTGCCACCAGCCCCGGACAGGGGTACAATGAGCAGTTCTTC.

CDR3 in DNA: TGTGCCAGCAGTTTAGAGGGGGCTGGCTACACCTTC. This sequence encodes CASSLEGAGYTF. V usage is TRBV12-3 or TRBV12-4 and J usage is TRBJ1-2, with 7 bases that match TRBD1. V lost 1 base to trimming and J lost 7 bases; unmatched junction nucleotides: 0. This CDR3 is built from 12 residues.

The chain joins TRBV7-9 to TRBJ2-3, with D unclear. Germline V gives CDR1 SEHNR, CDR2 FQNEAQ (reference sequence). Deletions cut 5 bases from V and 4 bases from J, with 13 bases between. The CDR3 contains 14 residues. This CDR3 is CASSQDQSADTQYF. The CDR3 coding sequence is TGTGCCAGCAGCCAGGACCAGAGCGCAGATACGCAGTATTTT.

V gene TRBV21-1 combines with J gene TRBJ1-5. TRBV21-1 is a recognized pseudogene. The CDR3 runs 20 residues. Here the CDR3 reads CASSKVQGGGLTYSNQPQHF. CDR3 DNA sequence: TGTGCCAGCAGCAAAGTACAGGGCGGGGGGCTCACCTATAGCAATCAGCCCCAGCATTTT.

The V gene is TRBV5-5, the J gene TRBJ2-7; 7 nucleotides match TRBD1. After removal of 2 bases from V and 3 bases from J, the junction contained 8 bases not matched to a gene. CDR3 length: 15 amino acids. CDR1 and CDR2 from the germline V gene are SGHKS and YYEKEE (reference sequence). CDR3 DNA sequence: TGTGCCAGCAGCTTTCAAGGACAGGAGATCTACGAGCAGTACTTC. It yields the protein CASSFQGQEIYEQYF.

V and J are TRBV10-1 and TRBJ2-5; TRBD1 matches at 12 bases. J lost 5 bases, V lost 3 bases, and 4 bases had no gene match. The germline V gene encodes CDR1 WNHNN and CDR2 SYGVQD (reference sequence). The CDR3 has 15 residues. CDR3 nucleotide sequence: TGCGCCAGCAGTGAAGGGACAGGGGGCTCCGAGACCCAGTACTTC. This translates into CASSEGTGGSETQYF.

V gene TRBV10-3 combines with J gene TRBJ1-1; D call uncertain. Looked up from germline, CDR1 is ENHRY and CDR2 is SYGVKD. CDR3 size: 16 residues. With 2 bases removed from V and 0 bases from J, the gap between germline ends came to 13 bases. CDR3 in amino acids: CAISETPGLLNTEAFF. The CDR3 nucleotides read TGTGCCATCAGTGAGACTCCGGGTCTTTTGAACACTGAAGCTTTCTTT.

The chain has TRBV10-3 and TRBJ1-3; 9 bases map to TRBD1. Looked up from germline, CDR1 is ENHRY and CDR2 is SYGVKD. This CDR3 is built from 13 residues. The ends lost 5 bases at V and 11 bases at J; junction bases unmatched: 7. CDR3 sequence reads: CAISTTDRGAIYF. CDR3 nucleotides: TGTGCCATCAGTACCACGGACAGGGGCGCCATATATTTT.

The chain couples TRBV13 to TRBJ2-1; D call uncertain. Germline CDR1 and CDR2: PRHDT and FYEKMQ (reference sequence). CDR3 length: 12 amino acids. Trimming took 7 bases from V and 5 from J, leaving 9 bases between them. In DNA, the CDR3 is TGTGCCAGCAAATACTCAAACAATGAGCAGTTCTTC. This translates into CASKYSNNEQFF.

This chain joins TRBV28 and TRBJ1-2; D is undetermined. V lost 6 bases and J lost 9, with 14 bases in between. In germline, CDR1 is MDHEN, CDR2 SYDVKM. This CDR3 is 12 amino acids long. The CDR3 loop is CASSPKRESYTF. CDR3 bases: TGTGCCAGCAGCCCGAAAAGGGAAAGCTACACCTTC.